One and the same sample provided the 18 T cell receptor beta chains below, sequenced in a study of blood T cell repertoires in COVID-19. Repertoires were generated with immunoSEQ multiplex PCR, while TCRdb's copy carries only in-frame clones and drops some. The profile shows under 300,000 clones, about 81% of them singletons. What was sequenced was peripheral blood. The source of these receptors is a woman aged 55-69 years with active or convalescent COVID-19.

The chain couples TRBV30 to TRBJ2-5, with TRBD1 matching 9 bases. Losses at the gene ends were 7 bases for V and 4 bases for J; bases not matched to a gene: 13. The CDR3 runs 15 residues. Germline-derived CDR1 and CDR2 are GTSNPN and SVGIG (reference sequence). The CDR3: CASNGNRGRGETQYF. The CDR3 bases are TGTGCCTCAAATGGGAACAGGGGGCGCGGAGAGACCCAGTACTTC.

The chain recombines TRBV5-1 with TRBJ2-7; 10 nucleotides agree with TRBD1. The CDR3 loop spans 15 amino acids. Germline CDR1 reads SGHRS; CDR2 reads YFSETQ. With V trimmed by 4 bases and J by 5 bases, 9 bases remained unmatched. CDR3 amino acids: CASSIYGTGVDEQYF. DNA for the CDR3: TGCGCCAGCAGCATTTACGGGACAGGGGTAGACGAGCAGTACTTC.

The CDR3 loop reads CATGFSLRPDRAYNEQFF. CDR3 DNA: TGCGCCACCGGGTTTTCCCTCAGACCTGATCGTGCCTACAATGAGCAGTTCTTC. The chain is built from TRBV4-1 and TRBJ2-1; D not resolved. Germline CDR1 and CDR2: MGHRA and YSYEKL. Between the trimmed V and J ends, which lost 10 bases and 2 bases, there was a span of 27 bases. This CDR3 has 18 residues.

This clone was observed a handful of times. The V call is TRBV6-5, the J call TRBJ1-5; D gene unclear. The germline V gene has CDR1 MNHEY and CDR2 SVGAGI. This CDR3 has 13 amino acids. Trimming removed 6 bases from V and 0 bases from J, with 6 bases in between. CDR3: CASRAHSNQPQHF. The CDR3 coding sequence is TGTGCCAGCAGGGCACATAGCAATCAGCCCCAGCATTTT.

The chain employs TRBV5-1 and TRBJ2-5; 9 bases agree with TRBD2. This CDR3 comprises 14 residues. CDR1 and CDR2 (germline): SGHRS, YFSETQ. Trimming removed 3 bases from V and 5 bases from J; junction bases left unmatched: 5. CDR3 protein: CASSSGTSSETQYF. The CDR3 nucleotides read TGCGCCAGCAGCTCGGGGACTAGCAGTGAGACCCAGTACTTC.

The CDR3 sequence: CSVVIGQGSGYTF. Written as DNA, the CDR3 is TGCAGCGTTGTGATCGGACAGGGTAGTGGCTACACCTTC. The chain has TRBV29-1 and TRBJ1-2, with 8 bases fitting TRBD1. The germline gives CDR1 SQVTM, CDR2 ANQGSEA. The CDR3 sequence is 13 residues long. Trimming cost V 4 bases and J 7 bases; bases outside gene matches: 8.

In its sample, this clone was seen once. V gene TRBV3-1 (or the pseudogene TRBV3-2) combines with J gene TRBJ2-7; 10 positions agree with TRBD1. V was clipped by 1 base and J by 2 bases; unmatched bases: 5. The CDR3 totals 16 residues. Germline V lookup: CDR1 LGHDT, CDR2 YNNKEL (reference sequence). CDR3 bases: TGTGCCAGCAGCCAAGTCCCTGGGACAGGGGCCTACGAGCAGTACTTC. Translation gives CASSQVPGTGAYEQYF.

V is TRBV7-9 and J is TRBJ1-6, with D possibly matching TRBD1 (6 bases). CDR1 and CDR2 (germline): SEHNR, FQNEAQ (reference sequence). V lost 3 bases to trimming and J lost 0 bases, with 12 bases between them. The CDR3 has 17 amino acids. The CDR3 coding sequence is TGTGCCAGCAGCTTTCCGACAGGCCGCTCCTATAATTCACCCCTCCACTTT. It specifies CASSFPTGRSYNSPLHF.

CDR3 sequence: CASSATTGISSGYTF. The CDR3 DNA reads TGCGCCAGCAGTGCTACAACAGGGATCTCCTCCGGCTACACCTTC. The chain links TRBV10-2 to TRBJ1-2; maybe TRBD1 (6 bases). Trimming pared 4 bases from V and 8 bases from J, leaving 20 bases between. Germline CDR1 and CDR2: WSHSY and SAAADI. The CDR3 is 15 residues long.

V usage is TRBV6-5 and J usage is TRBJ1-3, with a tentative D call TRBD1 (5 bases). Germline V CDR1 and CDR2: MNHEY, SVGAGI. Trimming removed 8 bases from V and 0 bases from J, with 8 bases in between. This CDR3 is 13 amino acids long. CDR3 coding DNA: TGTGCCAGCCGACAGTTCTCTGGAAACACCATATATTTT. This sequence encodes CASRQFSGNTIYF.

This clone was counted once. V usage is TRBV19 and J usage is TRBJ1-1; D is undetermined. V lost 8 bases and J lost 2, with 15 bases in between. This CDR3 has 14 amino acids. CDR1 LNHDA and CDR2 SQIVND come from the germline V gene (reference sequence). This chain's CDR3 is CASWFGEINTEAFF. CDR3 nucleotides: TGTGCCAGTTGGTTCGGGGAGATTAACACTGAAGCTTTCTTT.

The rearrangement joins TRBV6-2 or TRBV6-3 to TRBJ1-5; D might be TRBD1 (6 bases). V was clipped by 2 bases and J by 2 bases, with 10 bases between them. Germline CDR1 MNHEY, CDR2 SVGEGT. CDR3 length: 15 residues. The CDR3 DNA reads TGTGCCAGCAGTTACGCAGGGGTGGGCAATCAGCCCCAGCATTTT. It translates to CASSYAGVGNQPQHF.

The chain carries TRBV5-4 and TRBJ1-1; D might be TRBD1 (6 bases). The CDR3 loop spans 12 amino acids. V was shortened by 4 bases and J by 5 bases, with 9 bases between the two germline ends. Germline assignment: CDR1 SGHNT and CDR2 YYREEE (reference sequence). The CDR3 coding sequence is TGTGCCAGCAGCCGTAGGGGGACTGAAGCTTTCTTT. Amino acid sequence: CASSRRGTEAFF.

This clone was counted once. This chain connects TRBV18 to TRBJ1-2; 9 nucleotides match TRBD1. The CDR3 is made up of 17 amino acids. The trim removed 6 bases at V and 0 bases at J, leaving 11 bases unmatched. Germline V gene data show CDR1 as KGHSH and CDR2 as LQKENI. Written as DNA, the CDR3 is TGTGCCAGCTCCCTTAATGAAGGACAGGGGACTAACTATGGCTACACCTTC. It translates to CASSLNEGQGTNYGYTF.

This clone is a singleton in its sample. This chain connects TRBV10-3 to TRBJ2-7; D is unclear. This CDR3 comprises 15 residues. Germline loops: CDR1 ENHRY, CDR2 SYGVKD. The V end lost 3 bases, the J end lost 1 base, and 13 bases lay between the germline ends. CDR3 nucleotide sequence: TGTGCCATCAGTGACGGTCTAGGAACGTCCTACGAGCAGTACTTC. It translates to CAISDGLGTSYEQYF.

V is TRBV6-2 or TRBV6-3 and J is TRBJ1-1; 7 positions agree with TRBD1. The CDR3 has 12 residues. The V segment lost 2 bases and the J segment 10 bases; nucleotides outside the gene matches: 4. Germline CDR1 and CDR2: MNHEY and SVGEGT. The CDR3 is CASSYGTAGAFF. CDR3 sequence (DNA): TGTGCCAGCAGTTACGGGACAGCGGGAGCTTTCTTT.

This chain joins TRBV5-1 and TRBJ2-7; D possibly corresponds to TRBD1 (6 bases). CDR1 is SGHRS and CDR2 is YFSETQ in the germline V gene. V was trimmed by 0 bases and J by 2 bases, leaving 12 bases between them. This CDR3 has 15 residues. The CDR3 DNA sequence: TGCGCCAGCAGCTTGGGTCAGGGGATCCCCTACGAGCAGTACTTC. Translating it yields CASSLGQGIPYEQYF.

The chain joins TRBV14 to TRBJ1-2, with D unclear. Germline CDR1 reads SGHDN; CDR2 reads FVKESK. V lost 0 bases and J 8 bases, leaving 10 bases between the germline ends. This CDR3 contains 13 residues. CDR3 DNA: TGTGCCAGCAGCCAAGACAGGCGTGGAGGCTACACCTTC. Translating gives CASSQDRRGGYTF. The complete variable domain, with remaining parts taken from reference TRBV14 and TRBJ1-2, reads EAGVTQFPSHSVIEKGQTVTLRCDPISGHDNLYWYRRVMGKEIKFLLHFVKESKQDESGMPNNRFLAERTGGTYSTLKVQPAELEDSGVYFCASSQDRRGGYTFGSGTRLTVV.